The sequence of this T cell receptor beta chain was determined in a study of T-cell reconstitution after alpha-beta-depleted transplantation in children (dated by TCRdb to about 2016). Notes on the research overall: T-cell immune reconstitution after TCRalphabeta/CD19-depleted allogeneic hematopoietic cell transplantation in children was quantitatively tracked in the study by means of TCR repertoire profiling.

Receptors were amplified or captured by PCR. Sequencer: Illumina HiSeq 2500. Molecular barcoding was employed in the preparation of TCR libraries, with unique molecular identifiers being used to normalize TCRbeta repertoire quantification. TCRdb trimmed the raw reads at Q25, called clones with MiXCR and kept productive beta chains. A single entry per CDR3 protein holds the most common genes and DNA from its merged rows. This sample has some 70,000 distinct CDR3 sequences in its table, and approximately 7.4% of those were observed once. Over 2.5% of the sample is in the top ten clones. Regarding this clonotype: There is no known antigen for this receptor. Within one base of it there is no much larger clone, and no base qualities were kept.

This TCR derives from a human donor who donated a stem cell graft to a child with acute lymphoblastic leukemia. Here the sequenced sample was PBMCs from the stem cell graft donor, taken from the stem cell graft.

This receptor carries the CDR3 CASRYGTANYGYTF. DNA sequence: TGTGCCAGCAGGTATGGGACGGCTAACTATGGCTACACCTTC. The rearranged segments are TRBV3-1 and TRBJ1-2; the D region possibly corresponds to TRBD1 (5 bases align). Per the germline V gene (reference sequence), LGHDT is the CDR1 and YNNKEL is the CDR2. Spanning cysteine to phenylalanine, the CDR3 consists of 14 amino acids. Solely the CDR3 DNA is kept, with 42 bases framed from the first base. V loses 6 bases of germline sequence and J loses 0 bases, and the interval between the two ends is 11 bases.